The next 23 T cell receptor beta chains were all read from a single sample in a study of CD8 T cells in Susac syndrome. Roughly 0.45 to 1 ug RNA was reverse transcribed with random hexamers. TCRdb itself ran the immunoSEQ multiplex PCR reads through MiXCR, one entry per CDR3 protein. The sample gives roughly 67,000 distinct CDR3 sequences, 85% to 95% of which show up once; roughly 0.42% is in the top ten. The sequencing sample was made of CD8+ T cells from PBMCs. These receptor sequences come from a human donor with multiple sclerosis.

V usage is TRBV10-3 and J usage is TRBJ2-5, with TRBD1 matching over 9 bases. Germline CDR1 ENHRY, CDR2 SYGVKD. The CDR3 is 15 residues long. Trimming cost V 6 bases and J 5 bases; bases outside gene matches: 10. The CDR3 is CAIRNGTGLMETQYF. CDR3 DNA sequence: TGTGCCATCAGAAACGGGACAGGGCTGATGGAGACCCAGTACTTC.

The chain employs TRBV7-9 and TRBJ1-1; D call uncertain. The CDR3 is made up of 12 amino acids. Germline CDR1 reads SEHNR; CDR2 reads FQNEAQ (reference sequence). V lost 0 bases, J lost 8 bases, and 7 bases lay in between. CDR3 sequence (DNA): TGTGCCAGCAGCTTAGCGTTGGTCGAAGCTTTCTTT. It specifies CASSLALVEAFF.

In nucleotides, the CDR3 is TGTGCCAGTAGTTGGCAGGGGGCCGACTACGAGCAGTACTTC. This gives the protein CASSWQGADYEQYF. This chain links TRBV19 with TRBJ2-7; 8 bases are shared with TRBD1. The CDR3 runs 14 residues. CDR1 is LNHDA and CDR2 is SQIVND in the germline V gene (reference sequence). V lost 5 bases and J lost 3; bases outside the gene matches: 6.

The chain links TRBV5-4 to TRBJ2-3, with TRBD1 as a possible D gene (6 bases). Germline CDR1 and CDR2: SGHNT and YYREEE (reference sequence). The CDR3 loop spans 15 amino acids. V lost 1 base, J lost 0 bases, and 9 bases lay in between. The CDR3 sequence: CASSLRGSSTDTQYF. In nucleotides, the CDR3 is TGTGCCAGCAGCTTGAGGGGGTCTAGCACAGATACGCAGTATTTT.

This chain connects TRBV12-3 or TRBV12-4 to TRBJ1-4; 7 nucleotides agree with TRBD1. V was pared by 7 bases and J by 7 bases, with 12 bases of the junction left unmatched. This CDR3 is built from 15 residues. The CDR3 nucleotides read TGTGCCAGCAATGCCGGGGACAGCCGGGGTGAAAAACTGTTTTTT. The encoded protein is CASNAGDSRGEKLFF.

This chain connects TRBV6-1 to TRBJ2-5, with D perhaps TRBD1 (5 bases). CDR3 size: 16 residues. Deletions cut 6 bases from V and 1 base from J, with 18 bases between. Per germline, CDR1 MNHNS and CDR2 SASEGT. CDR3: CASSPNPSQAQETQYF. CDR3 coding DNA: TGTGCCAGCAGCCCGAATCCATCACAGGCCCAAGAGACCCAGTACTTC.

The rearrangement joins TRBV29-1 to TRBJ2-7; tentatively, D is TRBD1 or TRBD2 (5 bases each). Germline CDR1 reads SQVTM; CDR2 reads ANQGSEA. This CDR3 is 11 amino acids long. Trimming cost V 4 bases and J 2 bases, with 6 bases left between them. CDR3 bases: TGCAGCGTTGGAGGGGCCTACGAGCAGTACTTC. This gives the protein CSVGGAYEQYF.

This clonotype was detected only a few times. The CDR3 nucleotides read TGTGCCAGTAGTATCCGGGACAGGGCCACCTACGAGCAGTACTTC. Its protein product is CASSIRDRATYEQYF. V is TRBV19 and J is TRBJ2-7; 9 bases fit TRBD1. After removal of 3 bases from V and 2 bases from J, the junction contained 5 bases not matched to a gene. Germline CDR1 reads LNHDA; CDR2 reads SQIVND (reference sequence). The CDR3 runs to 15 residues.

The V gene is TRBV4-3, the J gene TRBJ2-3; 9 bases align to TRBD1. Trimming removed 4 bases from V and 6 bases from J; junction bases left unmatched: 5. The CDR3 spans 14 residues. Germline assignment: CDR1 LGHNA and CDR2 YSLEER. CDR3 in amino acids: CASSPGQGKDTQYF. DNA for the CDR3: TGCGCCAGCAGCCCCGGACAGGGGAAGGATACGCAGTATTTT.

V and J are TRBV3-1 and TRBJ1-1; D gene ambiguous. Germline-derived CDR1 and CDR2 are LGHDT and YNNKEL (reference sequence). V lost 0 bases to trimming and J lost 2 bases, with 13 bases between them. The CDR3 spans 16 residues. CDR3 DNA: TGTGCCAGCAGCCAAGATATTGGTGAGGGAAACACTGAAGCTTTCTTT. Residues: CASSQDIGEGNTEAFF.

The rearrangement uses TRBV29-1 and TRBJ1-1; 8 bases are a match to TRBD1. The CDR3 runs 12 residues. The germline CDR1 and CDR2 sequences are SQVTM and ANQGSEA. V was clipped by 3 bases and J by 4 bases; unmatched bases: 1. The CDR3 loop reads CSVDRGPTEAFF. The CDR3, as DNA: TGCAGCGTTGACAGGGGGCCCACTGAAGCTTTCTTT.

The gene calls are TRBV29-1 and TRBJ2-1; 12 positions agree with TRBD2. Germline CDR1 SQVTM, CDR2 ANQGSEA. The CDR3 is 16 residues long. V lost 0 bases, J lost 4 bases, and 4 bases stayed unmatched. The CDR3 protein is CSVEDTSGRPYNEQFF. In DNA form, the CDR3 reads TGCAGCGTTGAAGATACTAGCGGGAGGCCGTACAATGAGCAGTTCTTC.

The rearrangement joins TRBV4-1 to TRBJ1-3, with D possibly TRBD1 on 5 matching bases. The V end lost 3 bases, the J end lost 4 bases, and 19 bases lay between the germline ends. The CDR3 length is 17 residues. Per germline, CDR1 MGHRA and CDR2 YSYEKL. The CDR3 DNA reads TGCGCCAGCAGCCACCAAATGGGTGGTTGGGACGGAAACACCATATATTTT. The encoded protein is CASSHQMGGWDGNTIYF.

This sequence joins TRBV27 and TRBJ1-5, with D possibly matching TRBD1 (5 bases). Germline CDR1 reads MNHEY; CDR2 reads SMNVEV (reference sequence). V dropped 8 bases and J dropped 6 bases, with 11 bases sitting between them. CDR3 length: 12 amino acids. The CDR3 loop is CASSSGAQPQHF. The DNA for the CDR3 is TGTGCCAGCTCCTCCGGGGCTCAGCCCCAGCATTTT.

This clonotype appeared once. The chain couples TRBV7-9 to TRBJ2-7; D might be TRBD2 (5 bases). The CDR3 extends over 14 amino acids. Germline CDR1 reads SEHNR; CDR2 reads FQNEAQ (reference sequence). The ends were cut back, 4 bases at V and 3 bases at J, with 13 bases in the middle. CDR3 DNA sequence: TGTGCCAGCAGCTCTTGGGAGATAAACTACGAGCAGTACTTC. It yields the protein CASSSWEINYEQYF. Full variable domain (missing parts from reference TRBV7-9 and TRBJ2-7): DTGVSQNPRHKITKRGQNVTFRCDPISEHNRLYWYRQTLGQGPEFLTYFQNEAQLEKSRLLSDRFSAERPKGSFSTLEIQRTEQGDSAMYLCASSSWEINYEQYFGPGTRLTVT.

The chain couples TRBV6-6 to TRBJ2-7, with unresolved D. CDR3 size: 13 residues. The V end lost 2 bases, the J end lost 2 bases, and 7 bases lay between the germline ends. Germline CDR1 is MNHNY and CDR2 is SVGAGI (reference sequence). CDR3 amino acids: CASSYHSTYEQYF. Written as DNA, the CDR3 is TGTGCCAGCAGTTACCACAGCACCTACGAGCAGTACTTC.

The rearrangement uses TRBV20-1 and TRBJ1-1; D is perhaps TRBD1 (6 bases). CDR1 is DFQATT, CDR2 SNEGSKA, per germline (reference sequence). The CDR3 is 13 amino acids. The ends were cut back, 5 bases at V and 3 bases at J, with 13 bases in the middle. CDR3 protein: CSAPRGEDTEAFF. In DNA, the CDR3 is TGCAGTGCTCCGAGGGGGGAGGACACTGAAGCTTTCTTT.

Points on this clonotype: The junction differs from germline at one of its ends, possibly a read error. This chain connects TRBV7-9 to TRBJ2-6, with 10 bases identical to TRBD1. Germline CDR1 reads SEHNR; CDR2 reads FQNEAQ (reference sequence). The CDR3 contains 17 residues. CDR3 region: CASSPRQGASGANALTF. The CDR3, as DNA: TGTGCCAGCAGCCCCCGACAGGGGGCATCTGGGGCCAACGCCCTGACTTTC.

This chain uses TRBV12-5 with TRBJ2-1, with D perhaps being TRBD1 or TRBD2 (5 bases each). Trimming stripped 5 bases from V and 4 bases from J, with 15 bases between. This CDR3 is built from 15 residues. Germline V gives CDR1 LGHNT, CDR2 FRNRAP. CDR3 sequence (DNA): TGTGCTAGTGGTACCGGGACCCTCTTTTACAATGAGCAGTTCTTC. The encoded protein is CASGTGTLFYNEQFF. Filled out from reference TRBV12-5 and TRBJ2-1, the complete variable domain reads DARVTQTPRHKVTEMGQEVTMRCQPILGHNTVFWYRQTMMQGLELLAYFRNRAPLDDSGMPKDRFSAEMPDATLATLKIQPSEPRDSAVYFCASGTGTLFYNEQFFGPGTRLTVL.

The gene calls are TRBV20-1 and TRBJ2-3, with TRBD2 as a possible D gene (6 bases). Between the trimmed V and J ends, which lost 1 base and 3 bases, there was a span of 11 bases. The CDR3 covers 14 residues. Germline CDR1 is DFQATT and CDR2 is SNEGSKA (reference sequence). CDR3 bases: TGCAGTGCTAGAGTAGGAGGACTAACAGATACGCAGTATTTT. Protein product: CSARVGGLTDTQYF.

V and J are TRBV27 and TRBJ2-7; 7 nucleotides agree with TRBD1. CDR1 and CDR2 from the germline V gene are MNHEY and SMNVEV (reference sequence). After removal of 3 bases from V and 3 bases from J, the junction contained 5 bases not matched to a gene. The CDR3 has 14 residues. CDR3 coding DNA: TGTGCCAGCAGTTTGAACAGGGGATACTACGAGCAGTACTTC. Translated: CASSLNRGYYEQYF.

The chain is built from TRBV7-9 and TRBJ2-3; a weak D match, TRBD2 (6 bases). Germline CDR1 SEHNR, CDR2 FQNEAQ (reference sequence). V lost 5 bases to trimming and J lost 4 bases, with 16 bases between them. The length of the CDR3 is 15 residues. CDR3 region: CASSTLSGSADTQYF. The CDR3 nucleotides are TGTGCCAGCAGCACCCTTTCCGGGAGTGCAGATACGCAGTATTTT.

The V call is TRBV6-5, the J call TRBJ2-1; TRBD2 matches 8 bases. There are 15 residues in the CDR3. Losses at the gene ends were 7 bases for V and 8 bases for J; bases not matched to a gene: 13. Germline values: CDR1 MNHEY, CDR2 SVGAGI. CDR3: CASNPGLELSHEQFF. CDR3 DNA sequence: TGTGCCAGCAACCCGGGACTAGAATTATCCCATGAGCAGTTCTTC.